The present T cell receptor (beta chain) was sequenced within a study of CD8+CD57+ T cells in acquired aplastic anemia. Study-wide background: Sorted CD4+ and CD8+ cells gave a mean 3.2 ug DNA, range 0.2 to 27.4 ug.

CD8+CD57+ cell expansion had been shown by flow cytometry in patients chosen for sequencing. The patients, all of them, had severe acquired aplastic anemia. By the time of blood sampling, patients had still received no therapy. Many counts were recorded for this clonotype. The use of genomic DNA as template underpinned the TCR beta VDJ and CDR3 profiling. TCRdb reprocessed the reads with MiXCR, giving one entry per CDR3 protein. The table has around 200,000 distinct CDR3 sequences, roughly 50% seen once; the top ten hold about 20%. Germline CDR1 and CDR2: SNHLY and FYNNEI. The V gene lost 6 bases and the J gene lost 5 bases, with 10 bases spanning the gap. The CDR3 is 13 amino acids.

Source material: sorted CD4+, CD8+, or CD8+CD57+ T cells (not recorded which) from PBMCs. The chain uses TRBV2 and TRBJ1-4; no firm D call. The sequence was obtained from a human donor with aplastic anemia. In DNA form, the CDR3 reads TGTGCCAGCAGACTCGGCAGAAATGAAAAACTGTTTTTT. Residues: CASRLGRNEKLFF.